The present T cell receptor beta chain was sequenced within a study of T cell changes during pregnancy in multiple sclerosis. Germline CDR1 and CDR2: SGHTA and FQGNSA. The length of the CDR3 is 14 residues. The V and J ends lost 1 base and 3 bases, in that order; junction bases with no gene match: 3. Clones were sequenced by immunoSEQ multiplex PCR, and TCRdb holds only the in-frame ones, with some missing. This table has tens of thousands of clones, 94% appearing once. The sequencing used CD4+ T cells from peripheral blood mononuclear cells, collected in the second trimester of pregnancy. The rearrangement uses TRBV7-2 and TRBJ2-7; the match to TRBD1 covers 7 bases. This receptor was identified in a female donor with multiple sclerosis, enrolled in a pregnancy study. Written as DNA, the CDR3 is TGTGCCAGCAGCTTAGGGACAGGCCTCTACGAGCAGTACTTC. Protein product: CASSLGTGLYEQYF. The whole variable domain, filled in from reference TRBV7-2 and TRBJ2-7, reads GAGVSQSPSNKVTEKGKDVELRCDPISGHTALYWYRQSLGQGLEFLIYFQGNSAPDKSGLPSDRFSAERTGGSVSTLTIQRTQQEDSAVYLCASSLGTGLYEQYFGPGTRLTVT.